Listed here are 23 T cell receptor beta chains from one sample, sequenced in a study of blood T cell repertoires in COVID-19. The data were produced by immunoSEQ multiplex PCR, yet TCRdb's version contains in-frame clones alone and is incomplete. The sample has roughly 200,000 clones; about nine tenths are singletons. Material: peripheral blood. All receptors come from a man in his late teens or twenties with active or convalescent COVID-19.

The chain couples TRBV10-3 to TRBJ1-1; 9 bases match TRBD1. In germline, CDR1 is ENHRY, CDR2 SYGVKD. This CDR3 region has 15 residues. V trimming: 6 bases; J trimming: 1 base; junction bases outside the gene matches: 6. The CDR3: CAIRSSTGGNTEAFF. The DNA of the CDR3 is TGTGCCATCAGGAGTTCGACAGGGGGGAACACTGAAGCTTTCTTT.

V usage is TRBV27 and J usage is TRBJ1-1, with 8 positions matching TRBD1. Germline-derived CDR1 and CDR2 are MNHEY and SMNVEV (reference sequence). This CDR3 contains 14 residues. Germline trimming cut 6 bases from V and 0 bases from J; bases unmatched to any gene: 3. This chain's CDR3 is CASSYRGMNTEAFF. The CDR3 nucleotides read TGTGCCAGCAGCTACAGGGGGATGAACACTGAAGCTTTCTTT.

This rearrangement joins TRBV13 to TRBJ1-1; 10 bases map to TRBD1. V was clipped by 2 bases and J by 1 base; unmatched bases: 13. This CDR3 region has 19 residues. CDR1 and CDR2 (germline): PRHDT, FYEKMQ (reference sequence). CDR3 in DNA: TGTGCCAGCAGCTTATGGTTTAGGGGGACAGGGGCAGAGAACACTGAAGCTTTCTTT. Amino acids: CASSLWFRGTGAENTEAFF.

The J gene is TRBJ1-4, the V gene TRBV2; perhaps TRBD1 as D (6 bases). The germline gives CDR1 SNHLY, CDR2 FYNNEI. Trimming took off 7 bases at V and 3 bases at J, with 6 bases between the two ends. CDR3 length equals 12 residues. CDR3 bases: TGTGCCAGCACAGGGGCTAATGAAAAACTGTTTTTT. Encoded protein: CASTGANEKLFF. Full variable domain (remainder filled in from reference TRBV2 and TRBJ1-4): EPEVTQTPSHQVTQMGQEVILRCVPISNHLYFYWYRQILGQKVEFLVSFYNNEISEKSEIFDDQFSVERPDGSNFTLKIRSTKLEDSAMYFCASTGANEKLFFGSGTQLSVL.

The CDR3 sequence: CASSLGTSEYEQYF. The CDR3 region has the DNA TGTGCCAGCAGCTTAGGGACTAGCGAGTACGAGCAGTACTTC. The chain joins TRBV7-8 to TRBJ2-7, with 9 bases lining up with TRBD2. Germline V CDR1 and CDR2: SGHVS, FQNEAQ. The CDR3 consists of 14 residues. The V segment lost 1 base and the J segment 4 bases; nucleotides outside the gene matches: 2.

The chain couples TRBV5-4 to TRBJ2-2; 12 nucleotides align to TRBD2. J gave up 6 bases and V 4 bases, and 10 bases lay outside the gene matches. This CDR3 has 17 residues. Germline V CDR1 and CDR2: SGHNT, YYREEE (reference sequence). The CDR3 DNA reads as TGTGCCAGCAGCGGAATGACTAGCGGGAGTTCCCCCGGGGAGCTGTTTTTT. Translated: CASSGMTSGSSPGELFF.

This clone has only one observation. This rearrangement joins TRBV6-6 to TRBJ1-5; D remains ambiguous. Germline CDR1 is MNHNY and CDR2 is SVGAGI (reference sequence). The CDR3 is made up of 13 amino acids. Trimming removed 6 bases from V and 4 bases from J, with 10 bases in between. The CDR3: CASRIHPNQPQHF. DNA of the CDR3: TGTGCCAGCAGAATACACCCAAATCAGCCCCAGCATTTT.

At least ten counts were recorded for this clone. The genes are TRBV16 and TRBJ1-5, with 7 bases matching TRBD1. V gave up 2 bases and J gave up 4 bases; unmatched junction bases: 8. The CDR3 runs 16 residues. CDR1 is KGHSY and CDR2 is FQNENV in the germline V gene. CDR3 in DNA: TGTGCCAGCAGCCAAGGACAGGTTGGAGGGAATCAGCCCCAGCATTTT. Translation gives CASSQGQVGGNQPQHF.

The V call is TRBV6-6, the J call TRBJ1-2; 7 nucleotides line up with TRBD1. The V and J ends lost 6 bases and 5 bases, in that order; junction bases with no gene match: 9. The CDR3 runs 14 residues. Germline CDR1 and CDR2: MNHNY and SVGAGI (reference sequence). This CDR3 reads CASRTGQKTYGYTF. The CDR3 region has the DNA TGTGCCAGCAGAACGGGACAGAAAACTTATGGCTACACCTTC.

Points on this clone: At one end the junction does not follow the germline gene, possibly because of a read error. The CDR3 sequence: CASSQRYGTLFF. The CDR3 coding sequence is TGTGCCAGCAGCCAGAGATACGGGACACTATTCTTC. The chain recombines TRBV14 with TRBJ2-7, with D maybe TRBD1 (6 bases). The CDR3 runs to 12 residues. Germline values: CDR1 SGHDN, CDR2 FVKESK.

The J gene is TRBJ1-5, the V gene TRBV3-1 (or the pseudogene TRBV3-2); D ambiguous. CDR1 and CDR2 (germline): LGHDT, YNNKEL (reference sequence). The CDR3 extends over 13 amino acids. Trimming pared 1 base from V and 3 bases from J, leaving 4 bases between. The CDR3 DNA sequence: TGTGCCAGCAGCCAAGGGCCCAATCAGCCCCAGCATTTT. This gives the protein CASSQGPNQPQHF.

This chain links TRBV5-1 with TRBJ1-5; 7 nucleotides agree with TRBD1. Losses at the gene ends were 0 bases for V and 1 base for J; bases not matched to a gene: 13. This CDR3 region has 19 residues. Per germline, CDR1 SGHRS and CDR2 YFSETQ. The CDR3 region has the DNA TGCGCCAGCAGCTTGGGGCCCCGACAGGGAGGTACGAGCAATCAGCCCCAGCATTTT. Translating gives CASSLGPRQGGTSNQPQHF.

The CDR3 reads CASSPRDRGLKNPYNEQFF. CDR3 nucleotides: TGTGCCAGCAGCCCGCGGGACAGGGGGCTGAAAAATCCTTACAATGAGCAGTTCTTC. The V and J genes are TRBV7-9 and TRBJ2-1, with 12 bases that match TRBD1. The CDR3 runs to 19 residues. Unmatched junction bases numbered 15, after V lost 5 bases and J lost 4 bases. Germline CDR1 is SEHNR and CDR2 is FQNEAQ (reference sequence).

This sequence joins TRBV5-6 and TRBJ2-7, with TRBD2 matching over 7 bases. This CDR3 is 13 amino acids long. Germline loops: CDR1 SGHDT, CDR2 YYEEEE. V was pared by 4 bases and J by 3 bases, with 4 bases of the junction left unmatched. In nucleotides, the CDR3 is TGTGCCAGCAGCCATGGGACTATCTACGAGCAGTACTTC. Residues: CASSHGTIYEQYF.

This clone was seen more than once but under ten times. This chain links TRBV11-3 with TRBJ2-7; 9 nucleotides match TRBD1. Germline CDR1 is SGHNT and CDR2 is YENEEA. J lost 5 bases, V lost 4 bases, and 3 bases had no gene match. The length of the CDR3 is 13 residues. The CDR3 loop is CASSSGQGHEQYF. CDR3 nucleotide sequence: TGTGCCAGCAGCTCGGGACAGGGCCACGAGCAGTACTTC.

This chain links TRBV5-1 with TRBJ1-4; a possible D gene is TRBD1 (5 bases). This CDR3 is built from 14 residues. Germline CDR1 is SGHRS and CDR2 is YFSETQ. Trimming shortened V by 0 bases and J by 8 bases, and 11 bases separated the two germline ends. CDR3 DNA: TGCGCCAGCAGCTTGGTGCAGGGAGGGGAAAAACTGTTTTTT. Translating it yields CASSLVQGGEKLFF.

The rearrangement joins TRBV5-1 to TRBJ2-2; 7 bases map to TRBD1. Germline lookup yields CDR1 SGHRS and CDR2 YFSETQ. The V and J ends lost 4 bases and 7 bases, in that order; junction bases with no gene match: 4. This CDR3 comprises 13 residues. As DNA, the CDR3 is TGCGCCAGCAGCGGGCAGGGGGACGGGGAGCTGTTTTTT. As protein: CASSGQGDGELFF.

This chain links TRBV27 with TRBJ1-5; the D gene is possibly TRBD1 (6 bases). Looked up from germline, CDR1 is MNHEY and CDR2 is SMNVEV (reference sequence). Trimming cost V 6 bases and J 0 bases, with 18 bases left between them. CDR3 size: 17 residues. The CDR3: CASRHNKQGHSNQPQHF. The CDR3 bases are TGTGCCAGCAGACATAACAAACAGGGTCATAGCAATCAGCCCCAGCATTTT.

The DNA of the CDR3 is TGTGCCAGCAGCTTAAGTTTAGCGGGAGGAGAGCAGTTCTTC. It codes for CASSLSLAGGEQFF. The gene calls are TRBV7-9 and TRBJ2-1, with 10 bases fitting TRBD2. The ends lost 2 bases at V and 10 bases at J; junction bases unmatched: 5. Germline V gene lookup returns CDR1 SEHNR and CDR2 FQNEAQ (reference sequence). This CDR3 spans 14 amino acids. Variable domain in full (rest from reference TRBV7-9 and TRBJ2-1): DTGVSQNPRHKITKRGQNVTFRCDPISEHNRLYWYRQTLGQGPEFLTYFQNEAQLEKSRLLSDRFSAERPKGSFSTLEIQRTEQGDSAMYLCASSLSLAGGEQFFGPGTRLTVL.

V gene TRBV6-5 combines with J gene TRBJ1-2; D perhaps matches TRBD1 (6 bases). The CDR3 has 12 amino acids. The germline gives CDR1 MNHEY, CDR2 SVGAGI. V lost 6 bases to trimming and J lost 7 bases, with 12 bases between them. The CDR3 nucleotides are TGTGCCAGCAGGGGCCAGGGGCTTGGCTACACCTTC. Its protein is CASRGQGLGYTF.

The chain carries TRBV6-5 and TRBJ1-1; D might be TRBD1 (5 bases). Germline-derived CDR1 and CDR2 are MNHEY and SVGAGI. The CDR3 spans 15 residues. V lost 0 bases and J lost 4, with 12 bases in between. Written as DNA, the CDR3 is TGTGCCAGCAGTTACTCGAGCAGGGCAGGCACTGAAGCTTTCTTT. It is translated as CASSYSSRAGTEAFF.

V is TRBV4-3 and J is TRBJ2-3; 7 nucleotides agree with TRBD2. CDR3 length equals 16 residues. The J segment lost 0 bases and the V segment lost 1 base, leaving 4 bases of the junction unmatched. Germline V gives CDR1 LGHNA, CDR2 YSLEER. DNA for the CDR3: TGCGCCAGCAGCCAAGTTAATAGCGGGAGCACAGATACGCAGTATTTT. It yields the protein CASSQVNSGSTDTQYF.

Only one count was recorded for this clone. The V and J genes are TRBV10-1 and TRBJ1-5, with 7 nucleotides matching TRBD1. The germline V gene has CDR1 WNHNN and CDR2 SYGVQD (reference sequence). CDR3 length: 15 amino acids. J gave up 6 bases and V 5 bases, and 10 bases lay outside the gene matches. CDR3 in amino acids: CASSKDRVLGQPQHF. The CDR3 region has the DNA TGCGCCAGCAGTAAAGACAGGGTGCTCGGTCAGCCCCAGCATTTT.